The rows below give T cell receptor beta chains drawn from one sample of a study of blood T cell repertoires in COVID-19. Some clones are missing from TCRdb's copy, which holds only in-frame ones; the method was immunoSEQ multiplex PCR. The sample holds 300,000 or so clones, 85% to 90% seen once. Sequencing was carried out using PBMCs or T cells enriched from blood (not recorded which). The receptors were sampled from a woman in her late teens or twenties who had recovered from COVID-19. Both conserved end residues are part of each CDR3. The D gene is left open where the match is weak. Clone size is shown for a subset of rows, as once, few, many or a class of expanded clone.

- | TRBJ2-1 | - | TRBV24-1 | CATSDFSSGPSSYNEQFF | TGTGCCACCAGTGATTTCAGCAGCGGGCCTAGCTCCTACAATGAGCAGTTCTTC
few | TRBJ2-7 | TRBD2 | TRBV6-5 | CASTQVGLAGRQQYF | TGTGCCAGCACCCAGGTTGGACTAGCGGGGCGCCAGCAGTACTTC
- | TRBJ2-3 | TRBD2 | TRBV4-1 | CASSQEESSGGTDTQYF | TGCGCCAGCAGCCAAGAAGAATCTAGCGGGGGCACAGATACGCAGTATTTT
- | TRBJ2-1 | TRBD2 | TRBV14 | CASSPSGRAYNEQFF | TGTGCCAGCAGCCCTAGCGGGAGGGCCTACAATGAGCAGTTCTTC
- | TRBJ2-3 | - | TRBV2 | CASSYLSGSTDTQYF | TGTGCCAGCAGTTACCTTAGCGGATCCACAGATACGCAGTATTTT
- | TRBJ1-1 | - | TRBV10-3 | CAISQGFLNTEAFF | TGTGCCATTTCCCAGGGTTTCCTGAACACTGAAGCTTTCTTT
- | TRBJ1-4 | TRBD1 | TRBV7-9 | CASSARDRVNEKLFF | TGTGCCAGCAGCGCCCGGGACAGAGTTAATGAAAAACTGTTTTTT
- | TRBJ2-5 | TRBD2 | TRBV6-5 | CASSYSMTSGVETQYF | TGTGCCAGCAGTTACTCGATGACTAGCGGGGTTGAGACCCAGTACTTC
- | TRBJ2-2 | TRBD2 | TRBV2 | CASSWTSGSNTGELFF | TGTGCCAGCAGTTGGACTAGCGGGAGTAACACCGGGGAGCTGTTTTTT
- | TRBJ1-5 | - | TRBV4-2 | CASSQDRDQPQHF | TGTGCCAGCAGCCAAGACAGGGATCAGCCCCAGCATTTT
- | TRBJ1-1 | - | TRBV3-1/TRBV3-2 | CASSLELMNTEAFF | TGTGCCAGCAGCCTCGAACTTATGAACACTGAAGCTTTCTTT
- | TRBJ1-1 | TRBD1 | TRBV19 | CASYWTGGTEAFF | TGTGCCAGTTACTGGACAGGGGGCACTGAAGCTTTCTTT
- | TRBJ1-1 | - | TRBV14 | CASSHEPGHIIQAFF | TGTGCCAGCAGCCATGAACCGGGACACATAATACAAGCTTTCTTT
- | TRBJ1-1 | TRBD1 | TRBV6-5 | CASRHRGRGREAFF | TGTGCCAGCAGGCACAGGGGGAGGGGTCGCGAAGCTTTCTTT
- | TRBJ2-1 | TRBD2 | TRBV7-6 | CASSLERGGNEQFF | TGTGCCAGCAGCTTGGAACGGGGGGGCAATGAGCAGTTCTTC
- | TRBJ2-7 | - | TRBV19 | CASRPDRDKPYEQYF | TGTGCCAGTAGGCCCGACCGGGACAAACCCTACGAGCAGTACTTC
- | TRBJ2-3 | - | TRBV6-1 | CASSEQADTQYF | TGTGCCAGCAGTGAACAAGCCGATACGCAGTATTTT
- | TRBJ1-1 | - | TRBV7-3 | CASSRADSTEAFF | TGTGCCAGCAGTCGTGCGGACAGCACTGAAGCTTTCTTT
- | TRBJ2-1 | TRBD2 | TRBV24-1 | CATSASPGLAGGQSSYNEQFF | TGTGCCACCAGTGCTTCCCCTGGACTAGCGGGGGGCCAGAGCTCCTACAATGAGCAGTTCTTC
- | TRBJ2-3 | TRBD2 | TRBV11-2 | CASVSGGYTDTQYF | TGTGCCAGCGTCTCGGGGGGATACACAGATACGCAGTATTTT
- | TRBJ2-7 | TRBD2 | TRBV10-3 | CAISDFDSGSRYEQYF | TGTGCCATCAGTGACTTCGATAGCGGGAGCCGCTACGAGCAGTACTTC
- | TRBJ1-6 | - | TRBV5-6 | CASSLQSYNSPLHF | TGTGCCAGCAGCTTACAGAGCTATAATTCACCCCTCCACTTT
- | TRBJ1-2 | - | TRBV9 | CASSPRQGQHYGYTF | TGTGCCAGCAGCCCGCGGCAAGGACAGCACTATGGCTACACCTTC
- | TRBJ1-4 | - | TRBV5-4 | CASSSRGEKLFF | TGTGCCAGCAGCTCCCGAGGAGAAAAACTGTTTTTT